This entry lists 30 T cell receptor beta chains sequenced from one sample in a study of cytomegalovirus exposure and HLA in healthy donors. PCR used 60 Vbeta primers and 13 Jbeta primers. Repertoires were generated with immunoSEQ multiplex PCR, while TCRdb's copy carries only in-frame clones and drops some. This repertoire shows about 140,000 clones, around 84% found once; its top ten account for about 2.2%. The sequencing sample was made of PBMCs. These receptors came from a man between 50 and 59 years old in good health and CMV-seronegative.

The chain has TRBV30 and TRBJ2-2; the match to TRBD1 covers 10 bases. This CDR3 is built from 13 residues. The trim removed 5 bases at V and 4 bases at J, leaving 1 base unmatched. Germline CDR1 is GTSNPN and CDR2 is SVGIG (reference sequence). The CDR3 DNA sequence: TGTGCCTGGGGGACAGGGGCCACCGGGGAGCTGTTTTTT. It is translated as CAWGTGATGELFF.

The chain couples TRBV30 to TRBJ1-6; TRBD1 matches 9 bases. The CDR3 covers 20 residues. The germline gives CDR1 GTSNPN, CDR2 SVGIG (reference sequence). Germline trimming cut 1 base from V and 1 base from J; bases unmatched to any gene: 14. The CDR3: CAWSAPMRQGVVSYNSPLHF. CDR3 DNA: TGTGCCTGGAGTGCCCCAATGCGACAGGGGGTAGTTTCCTATAATTCACCCCTCCACTTT.

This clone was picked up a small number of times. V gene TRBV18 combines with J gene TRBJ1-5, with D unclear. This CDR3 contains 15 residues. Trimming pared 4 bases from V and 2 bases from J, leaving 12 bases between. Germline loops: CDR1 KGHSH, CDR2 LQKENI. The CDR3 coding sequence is TGTGCCAGCTCACTAGAGAGTGATGGCAATCAGCCCCAGCATTTT. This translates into CASSLESDGNQPQHF.

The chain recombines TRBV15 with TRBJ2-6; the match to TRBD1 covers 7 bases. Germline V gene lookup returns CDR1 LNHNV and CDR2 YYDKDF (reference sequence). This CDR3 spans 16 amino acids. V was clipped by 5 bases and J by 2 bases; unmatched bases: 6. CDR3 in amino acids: CATSDDRVAGANVLTF. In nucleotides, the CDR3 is TGTGCCACCAGCGACGACAGGGTAGCTGGGGCCAACGTCCTGACTTTC.

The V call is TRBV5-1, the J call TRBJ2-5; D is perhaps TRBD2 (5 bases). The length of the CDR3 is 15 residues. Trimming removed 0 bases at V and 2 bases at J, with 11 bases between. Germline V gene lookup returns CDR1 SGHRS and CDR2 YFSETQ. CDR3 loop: CASSLADPGQETQYF. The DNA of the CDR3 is TGCGCCAGCAGCTTGGCCGACCCGGGACAAGAGACCCAGTACTTC.

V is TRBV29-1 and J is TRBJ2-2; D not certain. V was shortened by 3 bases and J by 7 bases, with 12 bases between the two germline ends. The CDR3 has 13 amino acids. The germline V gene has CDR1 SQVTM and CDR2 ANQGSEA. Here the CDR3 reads CSVDRFSGGELFF. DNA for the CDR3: TGCAGCGTTGATAGGTTTTCGGGCGGGGAGCTGTTTTTT.

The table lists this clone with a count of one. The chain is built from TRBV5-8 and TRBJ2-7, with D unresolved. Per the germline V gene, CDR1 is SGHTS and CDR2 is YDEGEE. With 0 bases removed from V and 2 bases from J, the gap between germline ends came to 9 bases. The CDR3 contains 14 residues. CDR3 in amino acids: CASSLVLVTYEQYF. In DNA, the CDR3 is TGTGCCAGCAGCTTGGTTCTCGTTACCTACGAGCAGTACTTC.

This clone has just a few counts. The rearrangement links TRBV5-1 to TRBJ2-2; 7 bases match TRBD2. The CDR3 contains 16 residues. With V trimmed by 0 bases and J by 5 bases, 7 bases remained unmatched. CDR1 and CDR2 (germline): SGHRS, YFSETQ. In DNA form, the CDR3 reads TGCGCCAGCAGCTTGGTTACTAGCGCTTTTACCGGGGAGCTGTTTTTT. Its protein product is CASSLVTSAFTGELFF. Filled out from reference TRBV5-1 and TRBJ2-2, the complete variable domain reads KAGVTQTPRYLIKTRGQQVTLSCSPISGHRSVSWYQQTPGQGLQFLFEYFSETQRNKGNFPGRFSGRQFSNSRSEMNVSTLELGDSALYLCASSLVTSAFTGELFFGEGSRLTVL.

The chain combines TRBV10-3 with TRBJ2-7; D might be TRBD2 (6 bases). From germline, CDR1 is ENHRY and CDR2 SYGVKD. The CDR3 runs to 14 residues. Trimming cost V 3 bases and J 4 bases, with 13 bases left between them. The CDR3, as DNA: TGTGCCATCAGTGACCGCAGAGGACTATACGAGCAGTACTTC. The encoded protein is CAISDRRGLYEQYF.

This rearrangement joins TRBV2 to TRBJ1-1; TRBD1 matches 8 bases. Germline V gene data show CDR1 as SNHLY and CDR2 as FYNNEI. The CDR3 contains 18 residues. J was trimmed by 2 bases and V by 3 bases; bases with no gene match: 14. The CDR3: CASSDPRDRRARNTEAFF. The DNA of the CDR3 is TGTGCCAGCAGTGACCCCCGGGACAGGCGAGCAAGAAACACTGAAGCTTTCTTT.

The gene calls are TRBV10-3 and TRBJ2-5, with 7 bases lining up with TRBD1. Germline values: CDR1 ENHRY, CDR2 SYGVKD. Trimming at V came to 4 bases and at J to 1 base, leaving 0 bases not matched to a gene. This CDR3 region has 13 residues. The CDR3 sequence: CAISGDSQETQYF. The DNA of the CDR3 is TGTGCCATCAGTGGGGACAGCCAAGAGACCCAGTACTTC.

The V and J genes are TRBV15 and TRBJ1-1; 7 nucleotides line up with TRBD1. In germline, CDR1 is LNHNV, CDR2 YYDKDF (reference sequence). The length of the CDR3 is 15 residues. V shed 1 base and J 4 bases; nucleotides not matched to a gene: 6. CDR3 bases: TGTGCCACCAGCAGAGGACAGGGCGGTGGCACTGAAGCTTTCTTT. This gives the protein CATSRGQGGGTEAFF.

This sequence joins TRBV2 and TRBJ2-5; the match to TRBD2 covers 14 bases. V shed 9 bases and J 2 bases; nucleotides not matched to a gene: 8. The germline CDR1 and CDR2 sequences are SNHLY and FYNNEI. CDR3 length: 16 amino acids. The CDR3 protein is CARGPGTSGGQETQYF. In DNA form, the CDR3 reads TGTGCCAGGGGTCCCGGGACTAGCGGGGGACAAGAGACCCAGTACTTC.

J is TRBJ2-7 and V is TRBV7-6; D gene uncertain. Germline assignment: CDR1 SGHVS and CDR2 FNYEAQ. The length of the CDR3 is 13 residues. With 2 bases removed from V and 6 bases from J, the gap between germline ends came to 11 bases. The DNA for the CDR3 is TGTGCCAGCAGCTTATCCGGGTTCGGCGAGCAGTACTTC. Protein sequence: CASSLSGFGEQYF.

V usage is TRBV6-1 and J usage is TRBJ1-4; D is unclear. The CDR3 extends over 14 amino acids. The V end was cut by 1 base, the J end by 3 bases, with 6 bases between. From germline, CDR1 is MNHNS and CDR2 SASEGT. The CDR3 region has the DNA TGTGCCAGCAGTGAAGGGCAACCTAATGAAAAACTGTTTTTT. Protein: CASSEGQPNEKLFF.

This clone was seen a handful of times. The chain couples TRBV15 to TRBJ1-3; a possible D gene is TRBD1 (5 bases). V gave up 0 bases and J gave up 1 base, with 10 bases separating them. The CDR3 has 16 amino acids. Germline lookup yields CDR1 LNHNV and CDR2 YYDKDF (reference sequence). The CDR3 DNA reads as TGTGCCACCAGCAGAGATGGAGGGGCATCTGGAAACACCATATATTTT. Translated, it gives CATSRDGGASGNTIYF.

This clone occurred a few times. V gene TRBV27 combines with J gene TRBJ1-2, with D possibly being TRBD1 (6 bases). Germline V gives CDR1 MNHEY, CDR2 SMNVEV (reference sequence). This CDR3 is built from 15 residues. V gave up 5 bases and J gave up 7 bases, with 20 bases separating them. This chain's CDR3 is CASSPPGRGVSGYTF. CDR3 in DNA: TGTGCCAGCAGTCCCCCGGGGAGGGGGGTAAGTGGCTACACCTTC.

The CDR3 sequence: CASSPPARDYNEQFF. The DNA of the CDR3 is TGTGCCAGCTCACCACCAGCCAGGGACTACAATGAGCAGTTCTTC. The rearrangement uses TRBV18 and TRBJ2-1, with TRBD1 as a possible D gene (5 bases). Trimming took off 0 bases at V and 3 bases at J, with 9 bases between the two ends. In germline, CDR1 is KGHSH, CDR2 LQKENI. This CDR3 region has 15 residues.

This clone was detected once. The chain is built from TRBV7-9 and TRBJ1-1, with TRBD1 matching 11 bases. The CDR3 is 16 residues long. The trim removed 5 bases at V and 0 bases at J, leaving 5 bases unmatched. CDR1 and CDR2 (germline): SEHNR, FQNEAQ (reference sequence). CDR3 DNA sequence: TGTGCCAGCAGCCACCGGGACAGGGGGATGAACACTGAAGCTTTCTTT. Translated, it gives CASSHRDRGMNTEAFF.

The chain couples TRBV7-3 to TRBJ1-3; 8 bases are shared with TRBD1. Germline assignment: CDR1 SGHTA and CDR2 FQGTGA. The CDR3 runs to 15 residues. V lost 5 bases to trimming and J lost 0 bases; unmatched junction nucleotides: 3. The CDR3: CASSIQGDSGNTIYF. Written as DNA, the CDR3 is TGTGCCAGCAGCATACAGGGGGACTCTGGAAACACCATATATTTT.

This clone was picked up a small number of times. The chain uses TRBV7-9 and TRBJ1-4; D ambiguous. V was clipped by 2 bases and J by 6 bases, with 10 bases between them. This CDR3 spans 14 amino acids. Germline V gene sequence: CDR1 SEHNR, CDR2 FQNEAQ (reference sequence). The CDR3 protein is CASSLTANHEKLFF. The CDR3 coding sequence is TGTGCCAGCAGCTTAACAGCTAACCATGAAAAACTGTTTTTT.

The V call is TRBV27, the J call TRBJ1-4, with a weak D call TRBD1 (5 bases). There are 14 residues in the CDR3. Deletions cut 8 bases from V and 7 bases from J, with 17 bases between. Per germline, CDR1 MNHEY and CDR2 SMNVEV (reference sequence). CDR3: CASGFDSLGEKLFF. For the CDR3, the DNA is TGTGCCAGCGGATTCGACAGTTTGGGTGAAAAACTGTTTTTT.

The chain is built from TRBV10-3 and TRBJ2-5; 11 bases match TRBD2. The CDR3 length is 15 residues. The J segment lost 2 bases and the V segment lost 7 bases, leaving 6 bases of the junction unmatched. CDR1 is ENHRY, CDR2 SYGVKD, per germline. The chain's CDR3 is CAITASGGTQETQYF. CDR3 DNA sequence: TGTGCCATCACCGCTAGCGGGGGGACTCAAGAGACCCAGTACTTC.

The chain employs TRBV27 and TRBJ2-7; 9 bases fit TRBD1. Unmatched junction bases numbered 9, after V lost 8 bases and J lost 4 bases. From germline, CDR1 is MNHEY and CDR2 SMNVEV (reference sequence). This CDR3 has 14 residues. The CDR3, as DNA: TGTGCCAGCGGCTTCGGGACAGGGACTTACGAGCAGTACTTC. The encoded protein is CASGFGTGTYEQYF.

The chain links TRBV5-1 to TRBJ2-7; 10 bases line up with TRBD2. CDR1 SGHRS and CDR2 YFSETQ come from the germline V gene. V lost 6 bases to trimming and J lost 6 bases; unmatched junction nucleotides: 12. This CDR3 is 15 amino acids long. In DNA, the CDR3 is TGCGCCAGCACCGACGCTCTAGCGGGAGTATCCGAGCAGTACTTC. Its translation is CASTDALAGVSEQYF.

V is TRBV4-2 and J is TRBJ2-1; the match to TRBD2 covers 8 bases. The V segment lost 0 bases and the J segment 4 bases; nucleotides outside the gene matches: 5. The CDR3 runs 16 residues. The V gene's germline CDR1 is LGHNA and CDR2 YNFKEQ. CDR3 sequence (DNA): TGTGCCAGCAGCCAAGAAATTCGCGGGGGGTACAATGAGCAGTTCTTC. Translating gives CASSQEIRGGYNEQFF.

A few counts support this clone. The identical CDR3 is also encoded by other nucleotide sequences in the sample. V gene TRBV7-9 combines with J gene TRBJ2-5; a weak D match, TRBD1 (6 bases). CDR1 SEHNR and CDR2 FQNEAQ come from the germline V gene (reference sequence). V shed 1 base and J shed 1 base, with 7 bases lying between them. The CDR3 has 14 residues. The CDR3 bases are TGTGCCAGCAGCTTAGGGACAGCCCAAGAGACCCAGTACTTC. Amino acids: CASSLGTAQETQYF.

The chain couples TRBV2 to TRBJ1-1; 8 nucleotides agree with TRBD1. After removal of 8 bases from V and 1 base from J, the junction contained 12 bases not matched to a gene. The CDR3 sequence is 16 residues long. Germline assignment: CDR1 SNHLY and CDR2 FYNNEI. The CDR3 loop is CASADRVRAKNTEAFF. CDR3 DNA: TGTGCCAGCGCGGACAGGGTCCGGGCAAAGAACACTGAAGCTTTCTTT. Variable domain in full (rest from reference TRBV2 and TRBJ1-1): EPEVTQTPSHQVTQMGQEVILRCVPISNHLYFYWYRQILGQKVEFLVSFYNNEISEKSEIFDDQFSVERPDGSNFTLKIRSTKLEDSAMYFCASADRVRAKNTEAFFGQGTRLTVV.

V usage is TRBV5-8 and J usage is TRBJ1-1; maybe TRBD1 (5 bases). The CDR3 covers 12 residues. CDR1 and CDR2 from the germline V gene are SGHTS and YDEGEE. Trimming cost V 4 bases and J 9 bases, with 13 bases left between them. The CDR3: CASSPMGGKAFF. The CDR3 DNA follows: TGTGCCAGCAGCCCTATGGGGGGTAAAGCTTTCTTT. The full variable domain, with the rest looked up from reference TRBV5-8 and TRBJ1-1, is EAGVTQSPTHLIKTRGQQATLRCSPISGHTSVYWYQQALGLGLQFLLWYDEGEERNRGNFPPRFSGRQFPNYSSELNVNALELEDSALYLCASSPMGGKAFFGQGTRLTVV.

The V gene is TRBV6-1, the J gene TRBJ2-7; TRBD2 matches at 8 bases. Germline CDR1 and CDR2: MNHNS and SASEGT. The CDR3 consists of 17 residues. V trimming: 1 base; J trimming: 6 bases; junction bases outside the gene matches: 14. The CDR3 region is CASSEVSGGATGFEQYF. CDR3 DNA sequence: TGTGCCAGCAGTGAAGTATCGGGGGGGGCCACGGGGTTCGAGCAGTACTTC.